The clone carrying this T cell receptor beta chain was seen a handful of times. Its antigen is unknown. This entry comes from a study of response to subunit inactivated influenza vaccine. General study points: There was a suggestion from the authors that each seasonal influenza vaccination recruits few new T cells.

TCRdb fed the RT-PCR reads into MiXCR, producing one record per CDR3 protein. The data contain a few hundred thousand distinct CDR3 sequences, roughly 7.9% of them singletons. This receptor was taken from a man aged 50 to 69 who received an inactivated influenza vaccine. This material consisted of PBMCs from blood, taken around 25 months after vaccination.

CDR3 nucleotide sequence: TGTGCCAGCAGCTTAGGAATAGCGGGAGGGCGTAATGAGCAGTTCTTC. It specifies CASSLGIAGGRNEQFF. V and J are TRBV7-2 and TRBJ2-1, with 11 bases aligning to TRBD2. The CDR3 is 16 residues long. The V gene end was trimmed by 1 base and the J gene end by 7 bases; junction bases not matched to a gene: 6. Per the germline V gene, CDR1 is SGHTA and CDR2 is FQGNSA.